This T cell receptor (beta chain) was retrieved from a study of identical twins (TCRdb year 2016). About the study as a whole: To test whether fetal clonotypes persist, the study used deep sequencing on TCR alpha and beta repertoires from monozygotic twins, unrelated adults of various ages, and cord blood. Replicate twin experiments were performed at different times using different library preparation protocols to rule out contamination.

In regard to this clonotype: This receptor's antigen is unknown. No quality values exist for individual bases; no much larger clone is one base distant.

All donors were healthy Caucasians. The study also sequenced three unrelated non-twin adults: a male aged 18 to 29, a male aged 50 to 59 and a female aged 50 to 59. Miltenyi CD45RO+ enrichment and human naive T-cell isolation kits were used to isolate memory (CD45RO+) and naive T cells from PBMC. The library was obtained by 5' RACE. TCRdb shows the sequencer as Illumina HiSeq 2000. A universal primer binding site was added through template switching, and the final cDNA carried a unique molecular identifier so that TCR cDNA molecules could be counted accurately. First-strand cDNA for TCR alpha and beta chains was synthesized from specific primers in the conserved constant-segment region. Each cDNA library was double barcoded, with a SMART-Mk sample barcode plus Illumina barcodes, to control for contamination. TruSeq adapter sequences along with Illumina sample barcodes were introduced in two successive PCR steps. Sequencing of the TCR alpha and beta cDNA libraries was done on the Illumina HiSeq platform using custom primers. As for the authors' bioinformatics: Unique molecular identifiers were extracted from raw reads with MiGEC, and CDR3 positions were determined with MiXCR. Recombination models were inferred per individual with the repgenHMM and IGoR tools using an EM algorithm. Shared clonotype analysis was performed with the tcR package in R, normalizing sharing by the product of cloneset sizes. To study raw recombination free of thymic and clonal selection effects, out-of-frame nonproductive sequences were analyzed. TCRdb's own reprocessing of the public reads used fastp at Q25 and MiXCR and kept productive beta chains. Merged by CDR3 protein, the rows form single entries marked with the most common genes and DNA. The V and J calls shown here were made by TCRdb, not taken from the authors' results. This sample lists 300,000 to 400,000 distinct CDR3 sequences; about 9% were detected once. More than 8% of the sample is held by the ten biggest clonotypes.

Overall study results and their limits: Recombination models systematically underestimated out-of-frame TCR alpha sharing in monozygotic twins but agreed with sharing between unrelated individuals. Because the same donors could not be followed over many years, the conclusions depended on cross-sectional statistical analysis. Invariant T cells such as MAIT and iNKT could partly confound zero-insertion analyses, though diverse VJ usage argued against this for most clonotypes. A weaker excess of twin sharing was found in beta out-of-frame sequences because the signal-to-noise ratio was lowered by fewer shared sequences. Compared with coincidental sharing between unrelated individuals, an excess of low generation-probability sequences was observed among out-of-frame TCR alpha sequences shared between twins. Fewer insertions were carried by abundant cord blood beta clonotypes, a similar but weaker trend appeared in young adult naive repertoires, and no such trend appeared in memory repertoires.

Specimen: naive T cells sorted from blood. In light of the paper, this sample's cell subset or site label describes: cells isolated with a human naive T-cell isolation kit. The receptor comes from a woman in her fifties or sixties in good health.

The CDR3 in this case is CASRIAGAYEQYV. The nucleotide sequence is given as TGTGCCAGCAGGATAGCGGGAGCCTACGAGCAGTACGTC. The rearrangement combines TRBV6-2 or TRBV6-3 with TRBJ2-7, and 9 junctional nucleotides match TRBD2. The germline V gene sets CDR1 to MNHEY and CDR2 to SVGEGT. For this chain, trimming is 6 bases at the V end and 2 bases at the J end, and the number of junction bases without a gene match is 2. Its CDR3 holds 13 amino acids, cysteine through valine. The kept DNA is CDR3 alone, 39 bases in frame from the first base.